Below, 9 T cell receptor beta chains from the same sample are listed, as sequenced in a study of T cell responses to AZD1222 COVID-19 vaccine. Method: immunoSEQ multiplex PCR; TCRdb's copy keeps in-frame clones and lacks some. This sample yields approximately 160,000 clones, of which about 91% are seen a single time; around 2.2% belongs to the top ten. The sample here was peripheral blood, taken on day 0 of AZD1222 vaccination. The receptors stem from an adult in good health.

The CDR3: CASRLASRGSTDTQYF. CDR3 bases: TGTGCAAGTCGCTTAGCGAGCAGGGGGAGCACAGATACGCAGTATTTT. The chain has TRBV12-2 and TRBJ2-3; the table gives TRBD1 as D, unverified against the DNA. TRBV12-2 is deemed a pseudogene. The CDR3 covers 16 residues.

This clone was counted between two and nine times. The chain couples TRBV19 to TRBJ2-3, with a possible D match to TRBD1 (6 bases). CDR1 is LNHDA and CDR2 is SQIVND in the germline V gene (reference sequence). Trimming stripped 8 bases from V and 5 bases from J, with 14 bases between. The CDR3 contains 13 residues. CDR3 nucleotides: TGTGCCAGTGCAGGGGCCGCCCTAGATACGCAGTATTTT. It yields the protein CASAGAALDTQYF.

The V gene is TRBV5-1, the J gene TRBJ1-1; weak D call: TRBD1 (6 bases). With 4 bases removed from V and 1 base from J, the gap between germline ends came to 14 bases. The CDR3 length is 15 residues. CDR1 and CDR2 (germline): SGHRS, YFSETQ. CDR3 in amino acids: CASSMHLDRNTEAFF. CDR3 nucleotide sequence: TGCGCCAGCAGCATGCATCTGGACAGGAACACTGAAGCTTTCTTT.

The chain combines TRBV6-5 with TRBJ2-5; D is uncertain. Trimming pared 4 bases from V and 2 bases from J, leaving 8 bases between. Looked up from germline, CDR1 is MNHEY and CDR2 is SVGAGI. This CDR3 is built from 13 residues. The CDR3 spells CASSWTSQETQYF. The CDR3 DNA reads as TGTGCCAGCAGTTGGACCAGTCAAGAGACCCAGTACTTC.

The chain employs TRBV6-1 and TRBJ2-3; 7 positions match TRBD2. The CDR3 sequence is 17 residues long. From germline, CDR1 is MNHNS and CDR2 SASEGT. The V gene end was trimmed by 2 bases and the J gene end by 2 bases; junction bases not matched to a gene: 10. The chain's CDR3 is CASSERLGGRATDTQYF. The CDR3 nucleotides are TGTGCCAGCAGTGAACGTCTAGGCGGGAGAGCCACAGATACGCAGTATTTT.

The chain joins TRBV30 to TRBJ1-6; D uncertain. The CDR3 is 13 amino acids. CDR1 is GTSNPN and CDR2 is SVGIG in the germline V gene (reference sequence). The ends were cut back, 4 bases at V and 4 bases at J, with 8 bases in the middle. CDR3 nucleotides: TGTGCCTGGAACTCACTTTATAATTCACCCCTCCACTTT. Protein sequence: CAWNSLYNSPLHF.

This rearrangement joins TRBV28 to TRBJ1-5; D is uncertain. Trimming removed 9 bases from V and 0 bases from J, with 9 bases in between. Per the germline V gene, CDR1 is MDHEN and CDR2 is SYDVKM. The CDR3 has 13 amino acids. The CDR3 DNA follows: TGTGCCAGTGTCAGTGATAGCAATCAGCCCCAGCATTTT. As protein: CASVSDSNQPQHF.

Written as DNA, the CDR3 is TGTGCCAGCAGGTTAGGAGGCAGTCGCACTGAAGCTTTCTTT. This encodes CASRLGGSRTEAFF. The rearrangement joins TRBV6-5 to TRBJ1-1; D remains ambiguous. This CDR3 region has 14 residues. The germline CDR1 and CDR2 sequences are MNHEY and SVGAGI. The V end lost 6 bases, the J end lost 4 bases, and 15 bases lay between the germline ends.

V gene TRBV30 combines with J gene TRBJ2-5; no firm D call. Trimming removed 5 bases at V and 0 bases at J, with 7 bases between. The CDR3 is 12 residues long. CDR1 is GTSNPN, CDR2 SVGIG, per germline (reference sequence). The CDR3 DNA reads as TGTGCCTGGGACCCTAACCAAGAGACCCAGTACTTC. Translated, it gives CAWDPNQETQYF.